The 32 T cell receptor beta chains listed next were all sequenced from one sample in a study of blood T cell repertoires in COVID-19. TCRdb's copy holds only in-frame clones and misses some; the assay was immunoSEQ multiplex PCR. The sample contains some 260,000 clones, 82% of which appear only once. Sequencing input: peripheral blood. The receptors come from a woman aged 18-29 years with acute or convalescent COVID-19.

The chain recombines TRBV6-5 with TRBJ2-1; D might be TRBD2 (5 bases). The CDR3 totals 16 residues. Germline V lookup: CDR1 MNHEY, CDR2 SVGAGI. V lost 0 bases to trimming and J lost 8 bases, with 17 bases between them. The CDR3 DNA follows: TGTGCCAGCAGTTACTCGTCTGGACTGTCAAGGGATGAGCAGTTCTTC. Protein product: CASSYSSGLSRDEQFF.

The chain is built from TRBV7-9 and TRBJ2-3; tentatively, D is TRBD2 (5 bases). Deletions cut 2 bases from V and 2 bases from J, with 8 bases between. The CDR3 totals 14 residues. Germline V gene lookup returns CDR1 SEHNR and CDR2 FQNEAQ (reference sequence). The CDR3 loop reads CASSLQRSTDTQYF. CDR3 sequence (DNA): TGTGCCAGCAGCTTACAGCGGTCCACAGATACGCAGTATTTT.

The rearrangement links TRBV6-5 to TRBJ1-6; unclear D gene. CDR1 MNHEY and CDR2 SVGAGI come from the germline V gene. Trimming removed 1 base at V and 5 bases at J, with 12 bases between. The CDR3 spans 16 residues. The CDR3 protein is CASSYLGRPNNSPLHF. The CDR3 DNA sequence: TGTGCCAGCAGTTACTTGGGGAGGCCGAATAATTCACCCCTCCACTTT.

V is TRBV18 and J is TRBJ2-7, with 10 bases lining up with TRBD2. This CDR3 has 14 amino acids. Trimming at V came to 3 bases and at J to 1 base, leaving 0 bases not matched to a gene. Germline CDR1 is KGHSH and CDR2 is LQKENI. CDR3 coding DNA: TGTGCCAGCTCACCTAGCGGGAGGTCCTACGAGCAGTACTTC. Translating gives CASSPSGRSYEQYF.

The rearrangement links TRBV20-1 to TRBJ1-4; 8 bases are a match to TRBD1. The CDR3 covers 19 residues. Trimming removed 3 bases from V and 0 bases from J; junction bases left unmatched: 15. Germline CDR1 and CDR2: DFQATT and SNEGSKA (reference sequence). CDR3 bases: TGCAGTGCTAGTTCCATCCCGGGACAGGAGATAGCAACTAATGAAAAACTGTTTTTT. As protein: CSASSIPGQEIATNEKLFF.

The table lists this clone with a count of one. This chain joins TRBV10-2 and TRBJ2-7; 8 bases are a match to TRBD1. Germline V gene lookup returns CDR1 WSHSY and CDR2 SAAADI. This CDR3 spans 14 amino acids. V was clipped by 4 bases and J by 4 bases; unmatched bases: 6. The CDR3 loop is CASSAGQGLYEQYF. The DNA for the CDR3 is TGCGCCAGCAGTGCCGGACAGGGCTTGTACGAGCAGTACTTC.

The CDR3 coding sequence is TGTGCCAGCAGCCCCCGACTAGCGGAAAAAACCTACGAGCAGTACTTC. Its translation is CASSPRLAEKTYEQYF. V usage is TRBV7-6 and J usage is TRBJ2-7; 9 nucleotides agree with TRBD2. This CDR3 is 16 amino acids long. With V trimmed by 5 bases and J by 2 bases, 10 bases remained unmatched. The V gene's germline CDR1 is SGHVS and CDR2 FNYEAQ.

The chain carries TRBV4-1 and TRBJ2-1, with D possibly being TRBD2 (6 bases). The CDR3 is 14 amino acids. Germline lookup yields CDR1 MGHRA and CDR2 YSYEKL. With 4 bases removed from V and 5 bases from J, the gap between germline ends came to 12 bases. In DNA, the CDR3 is TGCGCCAGCAGCCCGCAGACTAGGGACAATGAGCAGTTCTTC. Translation gives CASSPQTRDNEQFF.

The gene calls are TRBV21-1 and TRBJ1-3. TRBV21-1 is marked as a pseudogene. This CDR3 has 16 residues. CDR3 nucleotides: TGTGCCAGCAGCAAAGCGCGGCGGGCTTCAGGAAACACCATATATTTT. Protein sequence: CASSKARRASGNTIYF.

Points on this clone: Other DNA sequences of this sample code for an identical CDR3. The gene calls are TRBV13 and TRBJ2-1; TRBD2 matches 7 bases. Trimming at V came to 2 bases and at J to 3 bases, leaving 4 bases not matched to a gene. The CDR3 length is 15 residues. Germline V gene lookup returns CDR1 PRHDT and CDR2 FYEKMQ (reference sequence). The CDR3, as DNA: TGTGCCAGCAGCTTAAGACTAGCAGACTACAATGAGCAGTTCTTC. Its protein product is CASSLRLADYNEQFF.

The CDR3: CASSDIGNEQFF. The CDR3 DNA is TGTGCCAGCAGTGACATCGGCAATGAGCAGTTCTTC. The chain links TRBV25-1 to TRBJ2-1; D gene ambiguous. The CDR3 consists of 12 residues. The V and J ends lost 3 bases and 6 bases respectively, with 6 bases between them. Germline loops: CDR1 MGHDK, CDR2 SYGVNS.

The J gene is TRBJ2-2, the V gene TRBV3-1 (or the pseudogene TRBV3-2); 16 bases are shared with TRBD2. The germline CDR1 and CDR2 sequences are LGHDT and YNNKEL (reference sequence). V was clipped by 3 bases and J by 3 bases; unmatched bases: 7. The CDR3 length is 19 residues. For the CDR3, the DNA is TGTGCCAGCAGCCAGCCCGGGACTAGCGGGAGGGATGACACCGGGGAGCTGTTTTTT. Residues: CASSQPGTSGRDDTGELFF.

Here the CDR3 DNA reads TGTGCCAGCAGCTCCGGTGGTAACAGGAGAACAGATACGCAGTATTTT. Translation gives CASSSGGNRRTDTQYF. The chain joins TRBV7-6 to TRBJ2-3; possibly TRBD1 for D (5 bases). Trimming removed 4 bases at V and 3 bases at J, with 17 bases between. Germline V lookup: CDR1 SGHVS, CDR2 FNYEAQ. This CDR3 is 16 amino acids long.

V is TRBV14 and J is TRBJ2-7; tentative D call: TRBD2 (7 bases). The CDR3 sequence is 15 residues long. CDR1 is SGHDN and CDR2 is FVKESK in the germline V gene. Trimming shortened V by 3 bases and J by 4 bases, and 16 bases separated the two germline ends. CDR3 region: CASSHPRGARYEQYF. The CDR3 bases are TGTGCCAGCAGCCACCCCCGGGGGGCTCGGTACGAGCAGTACTTC.

As to this clone: Just one base apart from a much larger clone, this may be a read error. Other DNA sequences in the sample encode the same CDR3. The chain combines TRBV4-3 with TRBJ1-3; 7 bases map to TRBD1. The germline V gene encodes CDR1 LGHNA and CDR2 YSLEER. V dropped 3 bases and J dropped 0; count of bases not matched to a gene: 2. The CDR3 has 15 amino acids. The CDR3 reads CASSQGQSSGNTIYF. CDR3 nucleotide sequence: TGCGCCAGCAGCCAGGGACAGAGCTCTGGAAACACCATATATTTT.

The chain recombines TRBV9 with TRBJ1-6, with 10 positions matching TRBD1. The CDR3 loop spans 15 amino acids. The trim removed 3 bases at V and 12 bases at J, leaving 9 bases unmatched. Per the germline V gene, CDR1 is SGDLS and CDR2 is YYNGEE. The DNA for the CDR3 is TGTGCCAGCAGCGGGGTCGGGACAGGGGATGTACCCCTCCACTTT. As protein: CASSGVGTGDVPLHF.

This chain connects TRBV4-1 to TRBJ2-5; the D gene is possibly TRBD1 (7 bases). The CDR3 covers 16 residues. With 3 bases removed from V and 1 base from J, the gap between germline ends came to 15 bases. Germline CDR1 is MGHRA and CDR2 is YSYEKL. CDR3 in amino acids: CASSHPGGTAQETQYF. The CDR3, as DNA: TGCGCCAGCAGCCACCCAGGGGGGACGGCCCAAGAGACCCAGTACTTC.

The V gene is TRBV7-2, the J gene TRBJ2-3, with D perhaps matching TRBD1 (6 bases). Looked up from germline, CDR1 is SGHTA and CDR2 is FQGNSA. Trimming cost V 1 base and J 9 bases, with 17 bases left between them. The CDR3 is made up of 15 amino acids. The CDR3 coding sequence is TGTGCCAGCAGCTTAGGGGGAGCCACCAGGGGAACGCAGTATTTT. Translated, it gives CASSLGGATRGTQYF.

J is TRBJ1-3 and V is TRBV6-6; D not certain. The germline V and J ends were trimmed by 6 bases and 1 base, with 10 bases remaining between them. The CDR3 spans 14 residues. Germline loops: CDR1 MNHNY, CDR2 SVGAGI (reference sequence). CDR3 sequence (DNA): TGTGCCAGCAGCCGGCGGGCTTCTGGAAACACCATATATTTT. Translated, it gives CASSRRASGNTIYF.

CDR3: CASSSGASGWGVFF. The CDR3 nucleotides are TGTGCCAGCAGTTCTGGGGCTAGCGGGTGGGGTGTGTTCTTC. The rearrangement joins TRBV6-2 or TRBV6-3 to TRBJ2-1, with TRBD2 matching 8 bases. Germline CDR1 reads MNHEY; CDR2 reads SVGEGT. CDR3 length: 14 residues. J gave up 15 bases and V 4 bases, and 14 bases lay outside the gene matches.

The CDR3 region is CASRTEMNTEAFF. As DNA, the CDR3 is TGTGCCAGCAGGACAGAGATGAACACTGAAGCTTTCTTT. The chain combines TRBV2 with TRBJ1-1, with a weak D call TRBD1 (5 bases). The CDR3 has 13 amino acids. CDR1 is SNHLY, CDR2 FYNNEI, per germline. V was pared by 6 bases and J by 0 bases, with 8 bases between.

The chain joins TRBV6-2 or TRBV6-3 to TRBJ2-7, with 8 nucleotides matching TRBD2. The germline V gene has CDR1 MNHEY and CDR2 SVGEGT. This CDR3 is 20 amino acids long. V dropped 5 bases and J dropped 2; count of bases not matched to a gene: 23. The CDR3 DNA reads TGTGCCAGCAGTCCGACCCCCAAAGGCGAAACTAGCGGCAGGGCCTACGAGCAGTACTTC. Translation: CASSPTPKGETSGRAYEQYF.

The chain is built from TRBV2 and TRBJ1-2; 8 bases match TRBD1. V lost 7 bases, J lost 4 bases, and 20 bases stayed unmatched. This CDR3 spans 18 amino acids. Germline CDR1 reads SNHLY; CDR2 reads FYNNEI. The CDR3 spells CASTDRQGLVSVGYGYTF. The CDR3 region has the DNA TGTGCCAGCACCGACAGACAGGGGTTGGTCTCTGTAGGCTATGGCTACACCTTC.

The table lists this clone with a count of one. This chain uses TRBV5-1 with TRBJ2-3, with 8 positions matching TRBD1. The CDR3 is 17 residues long. The V gene's germline CDR1 is SGHRS and CDR2 YFSETQ. J was trimmed by 4 bases and V by 0 bases; bases with no gene match: 10. CDR3 sequence (DNA): TGCGCCAGCAGCTTGGCCGGGCGACAGGGGTATGCAGATACGCAGTATTTT. Protein: CASSLAGRQGYADTQYF.

This sequence joins TRBV27 and TRBJ2-3, with 8 bases fitting TRBD2. The CDR3 runs 17 residues. J was trimmed by 1 base and V by 5 bases; bases with no gene match: 11. CDR1 and CDR2 (germline): MNHEY, SMNVEV (reference sequence). CDR3 sequence (DNA): TGTGCCAGCAGTCCCACCAGCGGGAGAGGGGGCACAGATACGCAGTATTTT. It encodes CASSPTSGRGGTDTQYF.

The chain links TRBV30 to TRBJ2-1, with 7 bases lining up with TRBD2. The CDR3 has 16 residues. Germline V gives CDR1 GTSNPN, CDR2 SVGIG (reference sequence). Losses at the gene ends were 3 bases for V and 8 bases for J; bases not matched to a gene: 16. CDR3 nucleotide sequence: TGTGCCTGGAGCCCGGTGGTGGACTGGCGGGAGTATGAGCAGTTCTTC. This sequence encodes CAWSPVVDWREYEQFF. The whole variable domain, filled in from reference TRBV30 and TRBJ2-1, reads SQTIHQWPATLVQPVGSPLSLECTVEGTSNPNLYWYRQAAGRGLQLLFYSVGIGQISSEVPQNLSASRPQDRQFILSSKKLLLSDSGFYLCAWSPVVDWREYEQFFGPGTRLTVL.

The chain couples TRBV29-1 to TRBJ1-2, with D tentatively TRBD1 (6 bases). This CDR3 is 12 amino acids long. V was clipped by 5 bases and J by 2 bases, with 9 bases between them. Germline V gene lookup returns CDR1 SQVTM and CDR2 ANQGSEA. CDR3 DNA sequence: TGCAGCGTTCGGACAGAGAACTATGGCTACACCTTC. Protein product: CSVRTENYGYTF.

V and J are TRBV5-4 and TRBJ1-4; no definite D call. V lost 1 base and J 4 bases, leaving 14 bases between the germline ends. The CDR3 covers 16 residues. The germline V gene has CDR1 SGHNT and CDR2 YYREEE (reference sequence). In nucleotides, the CDR3 is TGTGCCAGCAGCTTGATAGAGGGCAGCGTTAATGAAAAACTGTTTTTT. Its translation: CASSLIEGSVNEKLFF.

The chain couples TRBV9 to TRBJ2-7; a possible D gene is TRBD2 (5 bases). This CDR3 comprises 17 residues. Deletions cut 2 bases from V and 5 bases from J, with 23 bases between. The germline gives CDR1 SGDLS, CDR2 YYNGEE. The CDR3 is CASSVGLGSPMEDEQYF. As DNA, the CDR3 is TGTGCCAGCAGCGTGGGGTTAGGCTCCCCCATGGAGGACGAGCAGTACTTC.

The chain combines TRBV7-2 with TRBJ1-1; weak D call: TRBD1 (6 bases). The CDR3 is 15 amino acids. Germline CDR1 SGHTA, CDR2 FQGNSA. V was pared by 0 bases and J by 4 bases, with 12 bases between. CDR3 in amino acids: CASSLAPLGATEAFF. CDR3 sequence (DNA): TGTGCCAGCAGCTTAGCGCCTTTGGGGGCCACTGAAGCTTTCTTT.

In this sample, this clone turned up a few times. The junction does not match germline at one end; this may be a read error. For the CDR3, the DNA is TGTGCCAGCAGCCTAGCGGGAGTGGGGTACAATGAGCAGTTCTTC. It yields the protein CASSLAGVGYNEQFF. This chain links TRBV7-9 with TRBJ2-1, with 10 nucleotides matching TRBD2. Germline assignment: CDR1 SEHNR and CDR2 FQNEAQ (reference sequence). The CDR3 extends over 15 amino acids.

The J gene is TRBJ2-7, the V gene TRBV27, with 10 bases lining up with TRBD2. J gave up 3 bases and V 5 bases, and 4 bases lay outside the gene matches. The germline gives CDR1 MNHEY, CDR2 SMNVEV (reference sequence). The CDR3 length is 14 residues. Written as DNA, the CDR3 is TGTGCCAGCAGTCGGACTAGCGGACTCTACGAGCAGTACTTC. This codes for CASSRTSGLYEQYF.